The 10 T cell receptor beta chains presented below share a single source sample, sequenced in a study of blood T cell repertoires in COVID-19. Data came from immunoSEQ multiplex PCR; TCRdb stores just in-frame clones and leaves some out. The table records some 250,000 clones, about 86% of them present only once. Sequenced sample: peripheral blood. The receptors were gathered from a man aged 25-40 years with active or convalescent COVID-19.

This chain uses TRBV5-1 with TRBJ1-2; 7 bases fit TRBD1. The trim removed 4 bases at V and 3 bases at J, leaving 15 bases unmatched. Germline CDR1 SGHRS, CDR2 YFSETQ. CDR3 length equals 17 residues. DNA for the CDR3: TGCGCCAGCAGCCCGGGGGACAGCCGAGGCGAGGACTATGGCTACACCTTC. It specifies CASSPGDSRGEDYGYTF. The complete variable domain, with remaining parts taken from reference TRBV5-1 and TRBJ1-2, reads KAGVTQTPRYLIKTRGQQVTLSCSPISGHRSVSWYQQTPGQGLQFLFEYFSETQRNKGNFPGRFSGRQFSNSRSEMNVSTLELGDSALYLCASSPGDSRGEDYGYTFGSGTRLTVV.

V gene TRBV30 combines with J gene TRBJ1-1; D remains ambiguous. The germline V gene encodes CDR1 GTSNPN and CDR2 SVGIG (reference sequence). The CDR3 totals 14 residues. Trimming cost V 0 bases and J 1 base, with 9 bases left between them. The CDR3 DNA sequence: TGTGCCTGGAGTGTCGGAGCTAGGAACACTGAAGCTTTCTTT. This codes for CAWSVGARNTEAFF.

The chain recombines TRBV28 with TRBJ1-2; maybe TRBD1 (6 bases). With 10 bases removed from V and 4 bases from J, the gap between germline ends came to 16 bases. There are 13 residues in the CDR3. Germline values: CDR1 MDHEN, CDR2 SYDVKM. The CDR3, as DNA: TGTGCCACCGAACAGGGATCGGGCTATGGCTACACCTTC. Protein product: CATEQGSGYGYTF.

This clone was counted between two and nine times. The V call is TRBV5-1, the J call TRBJ1-1; 7 positions agree with TRBD1. This CDR3 is 17 amino acids long. CDR1 and CDR2 from the germline V gene are SGHRS and YFSETQ. V lost 3 bases and J lost 4; bases outside the gene matches: 15. The CDR3: CASSWQDRSTRATEAFF. Written as DNA, the CDR3 is TGCGCCAGCAGCTGGCAGGACAGGTCAACAAGGGCCACTGAAGCTTTCTTT.

This clone was counted a few times. The chain has TRBV30 and TRBJ2-6; D ambiguous. Germline CDR1 GTSNPN, CDR2 SVGIG (reference sequence). V lost 5 bases and J 1 base, leaving 12 bases between the germline ends. This CDR3 region has 15 residues. CDR3 sequence reads: CAWAAGRSGANVLTF. CDR3 DNA sequence: TGTGCCTGGGCCGCAGGCCGTTCTGGGGCCAACGTCCTGACTTTC. The complete variable domain, with remaining parts taken from reference TRBV30 and TRBJ2-6, reads SQTIHQWPATLVQPVGSPLSLECTVEGTSNPNLYWYRQAAGRGLQLLFYSVGIGQISSEVPQNLSASRPQDRQFILSSKKLLLSDSGFYLCAWAAGRSGANVLTFGAGSRLTVL.

V usage is TRBV7-9 and J usage is TRBJ2-2; 10 bases align to TRBD1. The germline V gene has CDR1 SEHNR and CDR2 FQNEAQ (reference sequence). V lost 4 bases to trimming and J lost 3 bases; unmatched junction nucleotides: 5. CDR3 length: 16 amino acids. CDR3 residues: CASSSGQGFYTGELFF. The DNA for the CDR3 is TGTGCCAGCAGCTCGGGACAGGGGTTTTACACCGGGGAGCTGTTTTTT.

V gene TRBV14 combines with J gene TRBJ1-1; D is undetermined. Germline V gives CDR1 SGHDN, CDR2 FVKESK. Trimming removed 2 bases at V and 7 bases at J, with 5 bases between. The CDR3 length is 11 residues. The CDR3 reads CASSQTGEAFF. In nucleotides, the CDR3 is TGTGCCAGCAGCCAAACGGGTGAAGCTTTCTTT.

The V call is TRBV2, the J call TRBJ1-4, with 7 bases identical to TRBD1. This CDR3 spans 14 amino acids. The junction had 5 bases not matched to a gene; V was cut back by 6 bases and J by 4 bases. The V gene's germline CDR1 is SNHLY and CDR2 FYNNEI. CDR3: CASSPDRFNEKLFF. The CDR3, as DNA: TGTGCCAGCAGCCCGGACAGGTTTAATGAAAAACTGTTTTTT.

This sequence joins TRBV5-4 and TRBJ1-5, with TRBD1 identical over 9 bases. The V and J ends lost 0 bases and 0 bases, in that order; junction bases with no gene match: 10. The CDR3 sequence is 19 residues long. Germline CDR1 is SGHNT and CDR2 is YYREEE (reference sequence). DNA for the CDR3: TGTGCCAGCAGCTTGGTGTTGACAGGGGGTGTTCGTAGCAATCAGCCCCAGCATTTT. It is translated as CASSLVLTGGVRSNQPQHF.

This chain uses TRBV9 with TRBJ2-7; 7 bases match TRBD1. V shed 0 bases, J shed 2 bases, and the junction held 5 bases outside the gene matches. Germline V gene sequence: CDR1 SGDLS, CDR2 YYNGEE. CDR3 length: 15 amino acids. The chain's CDR3 is CASSVGTGDPYEQYF. The CDR3, as DNA: TGTGCCAGCAGCGTAGGGACAGGAGACCCCTACGAGCAGTACTTC.